This TCR beta chain was documented in a study of cytomegalovirus exposure and HLA in healthy donors. Study conclusions and caveats: Reports credit the classifier with highly specific, highly sensitive diagnosis of cytomegalovirus status.

The PCR employed 60 Vbeta primers together with 13 Jbeta primers. Sequencing was performed with immunoSEQ multiplex PCR; in TCRdb, only in-frame clones are kept and a portion is missing. The table lists some 110,000 clones, under 90% of them singletons. Points on this clone: What it binds is not known.

Germline CDR1 is SGHRS and CDR2 is YFSETQ. The V segment lost 5 bases and the J segment 0 bases; nucleotides outside the gene matches: 8. CDR3 length: 16 residues. The receptor comes from a woman in her twenties or thirties in good health and CMV-seronegative. This chain connects TRBV5-1 to TRBJ2-1; 7 nucleotides match TRBD2. The sequenced sample consisted of PBMCs. As DNA, the CDR3 is TGCGCCAGCAGTGGCGGGGGACGGAGCTCCTACAATGAGCAGTTCTTC. This gives the protein CASSGGGRSSYNEQFF.